This T cell receptor (beta chain) was identified during a study of control samples from healthy donors and cancer patients. There are 14 residues in the CDR3. Germline assignment: CDR1 SEHNR and CDR2 FQNEAQ (reference sequence). V gave up 5 bases and J gave up 2 bases; unmatched junction bases: 4. The table came from immunoSEQ multiplex PCR; TCRdb's copy has only in-frame clones and leaves some out. The table lists just over 80,000 clones, over 90% of them singletons. This sequence originates from a woman between 18 and 30 years old in good health. Input material: blood. The gene calls are TRBV7-9 and TRBJ2-5, with TRBD1 identical over 8 bases. The CDR3: CASSPGQGQETQYF. CDR3 sequence (DNA): TGTGCCAGCAGCCCCGGACAGGGACAAGAGACCCAGTACTTC.